The clone carrying this T cell receptor beta chain came up a few times. The antigen is unknown. This specimen belongs to a study of regulatory T cells in long-lasting Graves disease. Study-wide points: Persistent Graves' patients showed less TCR diversity than newly diagnosed patients showed.

With iRepertoire HTBI primers and Arm-PCR of CDR3 regions, TCR beta libraries were built. TCRdb reprocessed the multiplex PCR reads with MiXCR, giving one entry per CDR3 protein. The sample has 600,000 to 800,000 distinct CDR3 sequences; approximately 31% are singletons. Time point meaning: persistent/refractory GD, antithyroid drugs over 5 years with positive TRAb. The TCR library was made from RNA extracted from PBMCs. Patients were from an endocrinology department in Xi'an, China. The peripheral blood volume drawn was 8.5 to 9 milliliters, and it was collected into EDTA tubes. The sequences come from peripheral blood mononuclear cells (PBMCs), collected when the disease was refractory, from a patient treated with antithyroid drugs. The receptor's source is a female donor with Graves disease.

The DNA for the CDR3 is TGCAGTGCTAGAAGGCGGCTAGCGAGTTCCTACGAGCAGTACTTC. Translated, it gives CSARRRLASSYEQYF. V usage is TRBV20-1 and J usage is TRBJ2-7, with a weak D call TRBD2 (6 bases). Germline V gene sequence: CDR1 DFQATT, CDR2 SNEGSKA (reference sequence). Trimming took 2 bases from V and 1 from J, leaving 15 bases between them. The CDR3 loop spans 15 amino acids.